The 20 T cell receptor beta chains below come from one sample, sequenced in a study of blood T cell repertoires in COVID-19. TCRdb's table, derived via immunoSEQ multiplex PCR, lists solely in-frame clones and lacks some. Of 250,000 to 300,000 clones in the sample, about four fifths were seen once. Sequenced sample: peripheral blood. The receptors here all came from a woman aged 55-70 years with active or convalescent COVID-19.

Points on this clone: An end of the junction differs from the germline gene, which may be a read error. J is TRBJ2-7 and V is TRBV5-8, with 7 bases lining up with TRBD1. Germline V gene sequence: CDR1 SGHTS, CDR2 YDEGEE. The CDR3 runs to 12 residues. CDR3 coding DNA: TGTGCCAGCAGTCGTAGACAGGGAAGATTGAACTTC. Residues: CASSRRQGRLNF.

The chain is built from TRBV6-6 and TRBJ1-2; the match to TRBD1 covers 7 bases. The CDR3 runs 15 residues. Germline-derived CDR1 and CDR2 are MNHNY and SVGAGI (reference sequence). Trimming cost V 2 bases and J 2 bases; bases outside gene matches: 5. The chain's CDR3 is CASSYRGRLNYGYTF. The CDR3 nucleotides read TGTGCCAGCAGTTACAGGGGGCGGTTGAACTATGGCTACACCTTC.

The chain is built from TRBV5-1 and TRBJ2-1, with 7 bases aligning to TRBD1. The V and J ends lost 0 bases and 6 bases, in that order; junction bases with no gene match: 6. The germline CDR1 and CDR2 sequences are SGHRS and YFSETQ. The CDR3 runs to 15 residues. CDR3 nucleotides: TGCGCCAGCAGCTTGGGAGGGGGCCGAGGCAATGAGCAGTTCTTC. Its protein product is CASSLGGGRGNEQFF.

This clone appeared a single time. The chain recombines TRBV18 with TRBJ2-1, with D hard to call. This CDR3 comprises 11 residues. V was cut by 4 bases and J by 5 bases, with 3 bases left in between. CDR1 and CDR2 (germline): KGHSH, LQKENI. The CDR3 region has the DNA TGTGCCAGCTCACGCGACAATGAGCAGTTCTTC. It codes for CASSRDNEQFF.

The rearrangement links TRBV4-1 to TRBJ2-5; TRBD2 aligns across 10 bases. With 1 base clipped from V and 3 bases from J, the junction kept 5 bases outside the gene matches. This CDR3 has 16 residues. The V gene's germline CDR1 is MGHRA and CDR2 YSYEKL. The CDR3 reads CASSQVGAGGKETQYF. CDR3 DNA sequence: TGCGCCAGCAGCCAAGTGGGAGCGGGGGGGAAAGAGACCCAGTACTTC.

The chain uses TRBV27 and TRBJ1-2; 10 bases match TRBD1. CDR1 is MNHEY, CDR2 SMNVEV, per germline (reference sequence). CDR3 size: 14 residues. Trimming removed 6 bases from V and 8 bases from J; junction bases left unmatched: 9. DNA of the CDR3: TGTGCCAGCAGCCGGGACAGGGGCAATGGCGGCTACACCTTC. Translated, it gives CASSRDRGNGGYTF.

This chain uses TRBV6-1 with TRBJ1-2; 9 bases are a match to TRBD1. Trimming cost V 4 bases and J 9 bases; bases outside gene matches: 15. Germline V gives CDR1 MNHNS, CDR2 SASEGT. The CDR3 extends over 16 amino acids. The CDR3 coding sequence is TGTGCCAGCAGTGCCGATTCGCGGGGACAGGGAATTAGCTACACCTTC. This sequence encodes CASSADSRGQGISYTF.

The chain couples TRBV7-3 to TRBJ2-2; D is possibly TRBD2 (7 bases). V shed 1 base and J shed 7 bases, with 13 bases lying between them. This CDR3 comprises 15 residues. The V gene's germline CDR1 is SGHTA and CDR2 FQGTGA. The CDR3 loop is CASSLSGGRSGELFF. The CDR3 coding sequence is TGTGCCAGCAGCTTAAGCGGGGGCCGAAGCGGGGAGCTGTTTTTT. The full variable domain, rest sourced from reference TRBV7-3 and TRBJ2-2, is GAGVSQTPSNKVTEKGKYVELRCDPISGHTALYWYRQSLGQGPEFLIYFQGTGAADDSGLPNDRFFAVRPEGSVSTLKIQRTERGDSAVYLCASSLSGGRSGELFFGEGSRLTVL.

The rearrangement joins TRBV3-1 (or the pseudogene TRBV3-2) to TRBJ2-7; 9 bases match TRBD2. The V and J ends lost 1 base and 7 bases, in that order; junction bases with no gene match: 8. CDR1 and CDR2 (germline): LGHDT, YNNKEL (reference sequence). The CDR3 loop spans 15 amino acids. The CDR3, as DNA: TGTGCCAGCAGCCAAGTCGGCGGGGGGGCGGGAGAGCAGTACTTC. It encodes CASSQVGGGAGEQYF.

This clone was seen only once. The J gene is TRBJ1-5, the V gene TRBV30; 10 bases line up with TRBD1. V gave up 3 bases and J gave up 4 bases; unmatched junction bases: 0. The germline gives CDR1 GTSNPN, CDR2 SVGIG (reference sequence). This CDR3 comprises 13 residues. The CDR3 DNA reads TGTGCCTGGAGGGGACAGGGGAATCAGCCCCAGCATTTT. This codes for CAWRGQGNQPQHF. Combining the CDR3 with reference TRBV30 and TRBJ1-5 gives the whole variable domain SQTIHQWPATLVQPVGSPLSLECTVEGTSNPNLYWYRQAAGRGLQLLFYSVGIGQISSEVPQNLSASRPQDRQFILSSKKLLLSDSGFYLCAWRGQGNQPQHFGDGTRLSIL.

The chain links TRBV6-6 to TRBJ2-5, with 7 bases that match TRBD1. This CDR3 has 12 amino acids. V shed 6 bases and J 4 bases; nucleotides not matched to a gene: 2. Per germline, CDR1 MNHNY and CDR2 SVGAGI (reference sequence). The CDR3 sequence: CASSPGGETQYF. The CDR3 DNA sequence: TGTGCCAGCAGCCCAGGGGGAGAGACCCAGTACTTC.

The genes are TRBV6-5 and TRBJ1-1, with 8 bases matching TRBD1. With 8 bases clipped from V and 10 bases from J, the junction kept 6 bases outside the gene matches. Germline V gives CDR1 MNHEY, CDR2 SVGAGI. This CDR3 comprises 11 residues. The CDR3 reads CASEFRGLAFF. The CDR3 nucleotides are TGTGCCAGCGAATTCAGGGGGCTAGCTTTCTTT.

This clone was seen more than once but under ten times. This sequence joins TRBV11-2 and TRBJ2-7; 9 bases fit TRBD1. Unmatched junction bases numbered 4, after V lost 4 bases and J lost 3 bases. This CDR3 contains 14 residues. CDR1 and CDR2 (germline): SGHAT, FQNNGV. The CDR3 loop is CASSYGTGNYEQYF. CDR3 in DNA: TGTGCCAGCAGCTATGGGACAGGGAACTACGAGCAGTACTTC.

The rearrangement uses TRBV7-2 and TRBJ2-3; the D gene is possibly TRBD1 (6 bases). The CDR3 totals 16 residues. Germline V CDR1 and CDR2: SGHTA, FQGNSA. V lost 5 bases and J 1 base, leaving 16 bases between the germline ends. CDR3 sequence reads: CASSDTTGLGTDTQYF. As DNA, the CDR3 is TGTGCCAGCAGCGATACAACAGGGTTGGGCACAGATACGCAGTATTTT.

The chain uses TRBV5-1 and TRBJ2-7; tentative D call: TRBD1 (6 bases). V dropped 5 bases and J dropped 0 bases, with 9 bases sitting between them. CDR1 and CDR2 from the germline V gene are SGHRS and YFSETQ. This CDR3 has 13 amino acids. The CDR3 bases are TGCGCCAGCAGGACAGGCAGCTCCTACGAGCAGTACTTC. It specifies CASRTGSSYEQYF.

The chain combines TRBV5-1 with TRBJ1-1; no clear D gene. The germline V and J ends were trimmed by 7 bases and 2 bases, with 12 bases remaining between them. The CDR3 has 13 residues. The germline V gene has CDR1 SGHRS and CDR2 YFSETQ. CDR3 DNA: TGCGCCAGCGAGGCGGGGTTAAACACTGAAGCTTTCTTT. It is translated as CASEAGLNTEAFF.

The rearrangement uses TRBV27 and TRBJ1-2; 9 bases map to TRBD1. This CDR3 is built from 15 residues. In germline, CDR1 is MNHEY, CDR2 SMNVEV (reference sequence). The V and J ends lost 3 bases and 7 bases, in that order; junction bases with no gene match: 9. The CDR3 loop is CASSFSLQGAGGYTF. CDR3 DNA sequence: TGTGCCAGCAGTTTTTCCTTACAGGGGGCGGGTGGCTACACCTTC.

This clone was detected many times. The J gene is TRBJ2-2, the V gene TRBV7-2; 9 bases map to TRBD1. The V and J ends lost 4 bases and 4 bases, in that order; junction bases with no gene match: 4. CDR3 length equals 15 residues. CDR1 and CDR2 from the germline V gene are SGHTA and FQGNSA. The CDR3 reads CASSYRGRGTGELFF. The CDR3 DNA reads as TGTGCCAGCAGCTACAGGGGGCGCGGCACCGGGGAGCTGTTTTTT.

The rearrangement uses TRBV12-3 or TRBV12-4 and TRBJ1-3; 9 nucleotides align to TRBD1. V trimming: 1 base; J trimming: 9 bases; junction bases outside the gene matches: 1. This CDR3 is 13 amino acids long. The CDR3 spells CASSLGDRATIYF. In DNA form, the CDR3 reads TGTGCCAGCAGTTTAGGGGACAGGGCCACCATATATTTT.

The chain has TRBV5-1 and TRBJ1-4, with D hard to call. V gave up 0 bases and J gave up 0 bases, with 18 bases separating them. This CDR3 comprises 19 residues. Germline lookup yields CDR1 SGHRS and CDR2 YFSETQ. The DNA of the CDR3 is TGCGCCAGCAGCTTGGACCTGTCAATCGGTTTGACAACTAATGAAAAACTGTTTTTT. This sequence encodes CASSLDLSIGLTTNEKLFF.